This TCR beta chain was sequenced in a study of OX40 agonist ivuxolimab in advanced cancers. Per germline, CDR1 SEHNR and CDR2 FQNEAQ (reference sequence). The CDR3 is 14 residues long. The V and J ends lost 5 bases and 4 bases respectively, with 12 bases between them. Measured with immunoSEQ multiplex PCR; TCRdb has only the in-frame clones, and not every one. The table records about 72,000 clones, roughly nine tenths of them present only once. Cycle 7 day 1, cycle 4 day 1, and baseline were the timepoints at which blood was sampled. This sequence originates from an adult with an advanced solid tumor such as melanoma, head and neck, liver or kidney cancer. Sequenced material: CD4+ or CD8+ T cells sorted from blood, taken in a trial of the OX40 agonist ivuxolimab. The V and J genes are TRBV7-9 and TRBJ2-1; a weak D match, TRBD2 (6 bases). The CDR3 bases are TGTGCCAGCAGCCCCATTAGCGGTTACAATGAGCAGTTCTTC. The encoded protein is CASSPISGYNEQFF.